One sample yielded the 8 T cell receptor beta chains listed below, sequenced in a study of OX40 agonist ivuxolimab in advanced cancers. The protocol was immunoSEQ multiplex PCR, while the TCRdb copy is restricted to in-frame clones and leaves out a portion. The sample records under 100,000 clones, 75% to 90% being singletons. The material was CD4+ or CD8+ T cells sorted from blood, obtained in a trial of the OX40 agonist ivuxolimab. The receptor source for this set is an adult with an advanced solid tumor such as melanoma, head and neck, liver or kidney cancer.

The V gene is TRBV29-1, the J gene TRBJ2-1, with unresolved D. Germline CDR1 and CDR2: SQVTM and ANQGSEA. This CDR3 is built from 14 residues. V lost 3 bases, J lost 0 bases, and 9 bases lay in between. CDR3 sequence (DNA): TGCAGCGTTGATGGGATGAGCTCCTACAATGAGCAGTTCTTC. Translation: CSVDGMSSYNEQFF.

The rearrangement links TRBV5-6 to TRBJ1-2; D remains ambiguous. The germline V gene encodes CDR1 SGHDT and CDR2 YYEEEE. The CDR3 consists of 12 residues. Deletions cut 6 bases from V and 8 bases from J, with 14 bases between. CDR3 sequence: CASTSSPGGYTF. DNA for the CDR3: TGTGCCAGCACCTCCTCGCCCGGCGGCTACACCTTC.

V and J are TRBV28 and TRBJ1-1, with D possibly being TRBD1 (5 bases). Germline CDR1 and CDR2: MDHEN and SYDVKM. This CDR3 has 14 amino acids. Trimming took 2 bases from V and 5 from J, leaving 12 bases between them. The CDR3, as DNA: TGTGCCAGCAGTTTACCGGGGGTCGAAACTGAAGCTTTCTTT. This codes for CASSLPGVETEAFF.

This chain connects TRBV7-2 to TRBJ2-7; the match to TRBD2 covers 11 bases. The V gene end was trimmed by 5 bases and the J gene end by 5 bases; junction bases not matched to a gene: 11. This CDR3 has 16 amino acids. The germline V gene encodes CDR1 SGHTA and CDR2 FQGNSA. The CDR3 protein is CASSPPSGRLTHEQYF. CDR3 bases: TGTGCCAGCAGCCCCCCTAGCGGGAGGTTAACCCACGAGCAGTACTTC.

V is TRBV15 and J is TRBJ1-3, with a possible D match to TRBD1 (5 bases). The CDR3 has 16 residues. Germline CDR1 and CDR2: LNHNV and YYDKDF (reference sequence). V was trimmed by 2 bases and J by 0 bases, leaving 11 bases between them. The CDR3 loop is CATSRRRQTSGNTIYF. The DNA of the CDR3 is TGTGCCACCAGCAGACGGCGACAGACCTCTGGAAACACCATATATTTT.

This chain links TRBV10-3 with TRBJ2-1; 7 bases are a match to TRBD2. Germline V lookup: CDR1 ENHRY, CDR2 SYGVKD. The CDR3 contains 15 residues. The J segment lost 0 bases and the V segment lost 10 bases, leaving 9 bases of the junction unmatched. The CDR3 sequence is CASFGGDGSYNEQFF. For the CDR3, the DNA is TGTGCCAGCTTTGGGGGGGACGGCTCCTACAATGAGCAGTTCTTC.

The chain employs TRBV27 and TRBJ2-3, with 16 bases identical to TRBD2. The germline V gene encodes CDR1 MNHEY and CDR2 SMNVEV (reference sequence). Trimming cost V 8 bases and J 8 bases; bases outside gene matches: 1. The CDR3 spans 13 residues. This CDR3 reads CASGTSGGATQYF. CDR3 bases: TGTGCCAGCGGGACTAGCGGGGGGGCTACGCAGTATTTT.

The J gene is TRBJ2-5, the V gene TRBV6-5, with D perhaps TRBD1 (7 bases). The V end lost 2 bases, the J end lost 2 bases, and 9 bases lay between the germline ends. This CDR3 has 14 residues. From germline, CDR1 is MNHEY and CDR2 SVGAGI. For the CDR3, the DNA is TGTGCCAGCAGTTACGCGGGACAGCAAGAGACCCAGTACTTC. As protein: CASSYAGQQETQYF.